The clone carrying this T cell receptor beta chain was detected a few times. The data are from a study of blood T cell repertoires in COVID-19. Clones were read by immunoSEQ multiplex PCR, and TCRdb kept only the in-frame ones, dropping some. The sample has about 310,000 clones; roughly 87% are singletons. The CDR3 length is 13 residues. Trimming cost V 6 bases and J 7 bases, with 10 bases left between them. The rearrangement joins TRBV12-3 or TRBV12-4 to TRBJ1-6; D not resolved. The sequence derives from a woman aged 18-30 years who had recovered from COVID-19. The sequencing sample was made of PBMCs or T cells enriched from blood (not recorded which). The CDR3 nucleotides read TGTGCCAGCAGCCTAACCCCCAATTCACCCCTCCACTTT. It yields the protein CASSLTPNSPLHF.